These T cell receptor beta chains were read from a single sample in a study of blood T cell repertoires in COVID-19. Repertoires were generated with immunoSEQ multiplex PCR, while TCRdb's copy carries only in-frame clones and drops some. The sample shows around 60,000 clones, roughly 90% of them seen only once. The sample was peripheral blood. These receptors were collected from a man between 60 and 75 years old with active COVID-19. The conserved cysteine and the conserved F or W are not part of the CDR3 here.

J	V	CDR3
TRBJ1-6	TRBV10-2	ASRDSTGGNSPLH
TRBJ2-1	TRBV5-1	ASSPVGGLDEQF
TRBJ2-1	TRBV6-5	ASGHDMGHDEQF
TRBJ2-5	TRBV11-2	ASSLSRGRGETQY
TRBJ2-7	TRBV28	ASRTFEGAYEQY
TRBJ2-2	TRBV3-1/TRBV3-2	ASSPGQGFGELF
TRBJ2-7	TRBV5-1	ASRPGQGINEQY
TRBJ1-1	TRBV9	ASSPGGMNTEAF
TRBJ2-1	TRBV18	ASSPPGLLRDNEQF
TRBJ1-2	TRBV9	ASSVSSDLGGYT
TRBJ2-3	TRBV4-1	ASSPSPGGTDTQY
TRBJ2-5	TRBV6-2/TRBV6-3	ASSQSGTNQETQY
TRBJ2-5	TRBV21-1	ASSKVPGDGTRETQY
TRBJ2-2	TRBV9	ASSVRTSANTGELF
TRBJ2-1	TRBV7-2	ASSLVALATNEQF
TRBJ1-5	TRBV2	ASRGGQPQH
TRBJ1-2	TRBV7-9	ASSRDSYGYT
TRBJ1-3	TRBV6-5	ASSYSPKSSGNTIY